This T cell receptor beta chain is from a study of cytomegalovirus exposure and HLA in healthy donors. Study outcomes and limitations: No immune exposure information besides CMV serostatus was available. Clonal expansion was found to be greater in HLA-associated TCR beta chains than in equally common others in a later analysis. TRBV6-2, TRBV6-3 and other indistinguishable V segments were excluded.

Amplification used 60 Vbeta primers and 13 Jbeta primers. Profiled with immunoSEQ multiplex PCR; TCRdb holds only in-frame clones, not every one. This sample yields fewer than 120,000 clones, of which less than 85% are seen a single time; roughly 12% belongs to the top ten. Whereas donors were nominally healthy upon sampling, unrecorded immune exposures were probable. This clone was seen more than once but under ten times. Antigen unknown. CDR3 length: 16 residues. CDR1 and CDR2 from the germline V gene are SGHRS and YFSETQ. J was trimmed by 5 bases and V by 5 bases; bases with no gene match: 12. The clonotype comes from a man under 40 in good health and CMV-seropositive. V gene TRBV5-1 combines with J gene TRBJ2-1, with 8 bases fitting TRBD2. Specimen: PBMCs. The CDR3 DNA reads as TGCGCCAGCAGACCCACAGCGGGGGTATTGGACAATGAGCAGTTCTTC. Translating it yields CASRPTAGVLDNEQFF. The whole variable domain, remainder taken from reference TRBV5-1 and TRBJ2-1, is KAGVTQTPRYLIKTRGQQVTLSCSPISGHRSVSWYQQTPGQGLQFLFEYFSETQRNKGNFPGRFSGRQFSNSRSEMNVSTLELGDSALYLCASRPTAGVLDNEQFFGPGTRLTVL.